Presented here are 23 T cell receptor beta chains from one specimen sequenced in a study of OX40 agonist ivuxolimab in advanced cancers. Sequencing used immunoSEQ multiplex PCR; TCRdb keeps in-frame clones, though not all of them. The repertoire has 98,000 or so clones, approximately 94% of them found once; the top ten carry roughly 0.17%. Sequenced here: CD4+ or CD8+ T cells sorted from blood, sampled in a trial of the OX40 agonist ivuxolimab. The receptors were sampled from an adult with an advanced solid tumor such as melanoma, head and neck, liver or kidney cancer.

This chain connects TRBV7-2 to TRBJ1-5; no firm D call. The germline V gene has CDR1 SGHTA and CDR2 FQGNSA. V gave up 4 bases and J gave up 7 bases, with 11 bases separating them. The CDR3 is 13 amino acids. This chain's CDR3 is CASSYDPLQPQHF. Here the CDR3 DNA reads TGTGCCAGCAGCTATGACCCCCTGCAGCCCCAGCATTTT.

The gene calls are TRBV7-9 and TRBJ1-6; D unclear. Germline V CDR1 and CDR2: SEHNR, FQNEAQ (reference sequence). The length of the CDR3 is 12 residues. V was shortened by 1 base and J by 8 bases, with 3 bases between the two germline ends. The DNA for the CDR3 is TGTGCCAGCAGCTTAGGAGATTCACCCCTCCACTTT. As protein: CASSLGDSPLHF.

V and J are TRBV6-4 and TRBJ2-1; TRBD2 matches at 9 bases. Germline loops: CDR1 MRHNA, CDR2 SNTAGT. This CDR3 contains 15 residues. V was clipped by 2 bases and J by 7 bases; unmatched bases: 6. CDR3 region: CASSDGLAGKNEQFF. The CDR3 nucleotides are TGTGCCAGCAGTGACGGGCTAGCGGGAAAAAATGAGCAGTTCTTC.

The V and J genes are TRBV6-5 and TRBJ2-7; D call uncertain. V shed 5 bases and J shed 4 bases, with 18 bases lying between them. The V gene's germline CDR1 is MNHEY and CDR2 SVGAGI. The CDR3 runs 15 residues. DNA for the CDR3: TGTGCCAGCAGTCCCGCGGCCAGCTATGAGTACGAGCAGTACTTC. Translation gives CASSPAASYEYEQYF.

V usage is TRBV4-2 and J usage is TRBJ1-3; TRBD1 is a possible D gene (6 bases). V was clipped by 0 bases and J by 2 bases, with 8 bases between them. The germline gives CDR1 LGHNA, CDR2 YNFKEQ. The CDR3 runs to 15 residues. The CDR3 loop is CASSQDYRAGNTIYF. For the CDR3, the DNA is TGTGCCAGCAGCCAAGATTACAGGGCTGGAAACACCATATATTTT.

This chain joins TRBV5-1 and TRBJ2-7; 12 positions agree with TRBD2. Germline assignment: CDR1 SGHRS and CDR2 YFSETQ. This CDR3 is built from 18 residues. J lost 0 bases, V lost 0 bases, and 7 bases had no gene match. The CDR3 protein is CASSLALGLAGTSYEQYF. The CDR3, as DNA: TGCGCCAGCAGCTTGGCCCTCGGACTAGCGGGGACCTCCTACGAGCAGTACTTC. Looking up the rest from reference TRBV5-1 and TRBJ2-7 gives the full variable domain: KAGVTQTPRYLIKTRGQQVTLSCSPISGHRSVSWYQQTPGQGLQFLFEYFSETQRNKGNFPGRFSGRQFSNSRSEMNVSTLELGDSALYLCASSLALGLAGTSYEQYFGPGTRLTVT.

The J gene is TRBJ1-1, the V gene TRBV2, with 9 nucleotides matching TRBD1. With 2 bases clipped from V and 3 bases from J, the junction kept 7 bases outside the gene matches. The CDR3 is made up of 16 amino acids. The germline CDR1 and CDR2 sequences are SNHLY and FYNNEI. The CDR3 is CASSEKYRGRYTEAFF. CDR3 DNA: TGTGCCAGCAGTGAAAAATACAGGGGGCGTTACACTGAAGCTTTCTTT.

The rearrangement uses TRBV25-1 and TRBJ1-3; D possibly corresponds to TRBD1 (5 bases). This CDR3 is built from 17 residues. V lost 1 base and J lost 2, with 15 bases in between. Germline CDR1 reads MGHDK; CDR2 reads SYGVNS. CDR3 residues: CASSESLGGPTGNTIYF. The CDR3 nucleotides are TGTGCCAGCAGTGAATCCCTCGGGGGTCCTACTGGAAACACCATATATTTT.

This clone came up once. Other DNA sequences within the sample encode an identical CDR3. The chain couples TRBV20-1 to TRBJ2-5; D uncertain. Germline V CDR1 and CDR2: DFQATT, SNEGSKA (reference sequence). V lost 3 bases and J 5 bases, leaving 4 bases between the germline ends. CDR3 size: 10 residues. CDR3 sequence: CSARGETQYF. CDR3 sequence (DNA): TGCAGTGCTAGGGGGGAGACCCAGTACTTC.

V is TRBV28 and J is TRBJ2-6, with D unclear. V was cut by 5 bases and J by 4 bases, with 6 bases left in between. Germline values: CDR1 MDHEN, CDR2 SYDVKM. The CDR3 runs to 13 residues. The CDR3 sequence: CASSPPGANVLTF. The CDR3, as DNA: TGTGCCAGCAGTCCCCCCGGGGCCAACGTCCTGACTTTC.

The J gene is TRBJ1-5, the V gene TRBV7-2; D is uncertain. This CDR3 spans 14 amino acids. Germline-derived CDR1 and CDR2 are SGHTA and FQGNSA. V dropped 7 bases and J dropped 1 base, with 11 bases sitting between them. The CDR3 DNA sequence: TGTGCCAGCACTCCCGGTGGGAGCAATCAGCCCCAGCATTTT. This sequence encodes CASTPGGSNQPQHF.

This chain connects TRBV5-1 to TRBJ1-6; the D gene is possibly TRBD1 (5 bases). Germline V gene data show CDR1 as SGHRS and CDR2 as YFSETQ. V lost 8 bases and J 7 bases, leaving 13 bases between the germline ends. This CDR3 spans 13 amino acids. CDR3 DNA sequence: TGCGCCAGTTGGGACGTCGGAAATTCACCCCTCCACTTT. Its protein product is CASWDVGNSPLHF.

This chain joins TRBV7-8 and TRBJ2-7, with D perhaps TRBD1 (5 bases). The V end lost 5 bases, the J end lost 4 bases, and 9 bases lay between the germline ends. Per the germline V gene, CDR1 is SGHVS and CDR2 is FQNEAQ. This CDR3 region has 12 residues. The CDR3 DNA is TGTGCCAGCAGCCTACAGGTTTACGAGCAGTACTTC. It translates to CASSLQVYEQYF.

This clone was recorded only once. The chain has TRBV7-8 and TRBJ1-2, with 10 positions matching TRBD1. The CDR3 length is 18 residues. The V segment lost 0 bases and the J segment 3 bases; nucleotides outside the gene matches: 10. Germline CDR1 and CDR2: SGHVS and FQNEAQ. The CDR3 reads CASSLAISSTGGYYGYTF. The CDR3 DNA sequence: TGTGCCAGCAGCTTAGCGATCTCCTCGACAGGGGGCTACTATGGCTACACCTTC.

The rearrangement joins TRBV11-1 to TRBJ2-1, with a weak D call TRBD2 (6 bases). This CDR3 is 16 amino acids long. Germline CDR1 SGHAT, CDR2 FQDESV (reference sequence). V was shortened by 1 base and J by 4 bases, with 14 bases between the two germline ends. The CDR3 protein is CASSLGRDWTYNEQFF. As DNA, the CDR3 is TGTGCCAGCAGCTTAGGCCGGGACTGGACGTACAATGAGCAGTTCTTC.

The J gene is TRBJ2-5, the V gene TRBV11-2; 10 bases are a match to TRBD1. The CDR3 extends over 16 amino acids. Germline assignment: CDR1 SGHAT and CDR2 FQNNGV. V lost 5 bases, J lost 5 bases, and 11 bases stayed unmatched. The CDR3 here is CASSTLRDRGRETQYF. The CDR3 nucleotides read TGTGCCAGCAGCACACTCCGGGACAGGGGACGGGAGACCCAGTACTTC.

This rearrangement joins TRBV9 to TRBJ2-5; D is unresolved. The CDR3 is 15 residues long. Trimming took off 4 bases at V and 5 bases at J, with 18 bases between the two ends. The V gene's germline CDR1 is SGDLS and CDR2 YYNGEE. CDR3 amino acids: CASSSNLAGRETQYF. The CDR3, as DNA: TGTGCCAGCAGCTCGAACCTGGCCGGGCGGGAGACCCAGTACTTC.

The chain combines TRBV15 with TRBJ1-3; D is perhaps TRBD1 (6 bases). CDR1 is LNHNV, CDR2 YYDKDF, per germline (reference sequence). The V end lost 6 bases, the J end lost 0 bases, and 12 bases lay between the germline ends. The CDR3 covers 15 residues. CDR3 residues: CATRTGRVSGNTIYF. DNA for the CDR3: TGTGCCACCAGAACAGGGAGAGTCTCTGGAAACACCATATATTTT.

This clone occurred a few times. This sequence joins TRBV5-6 and TRBJ2-7; D is ambiguous. V was shortened by 6 bases and J by 0 bases, with 10 bases between the two germline ends. The CDR3 is 13 residues long. CDR1 SGHDT and CDR2 YYEEEE come from the germline V gene. CDR3 sequence: CASTRDFSYEQYF. CDR3 in DNA: TGTGCCAGCACCCGAGACTTCTCCTACGAGCAGTACTTC.

The rearrangement uses TRBV6-5 and TRBJ1-4; 7 nucleotides align to TRBD1. The CDR3 contains 14 residues. The trim removed 5 bases at V and 3 bases at J, leaving 3 bases unmatched. CDR1 and CDR2 (germline): MNHEY, SVGAGI. Here the CDR3 DNA reads TGTGCCAGCAGTGACAGGGCCTCTAATGAAAAACTGTTTTTT. It translates to CASSDRASNEKLFF.

This chain links TRBV7-2 with TRBJ2-3, with D hard to call. In germline, CDR1 is SGHTA, CDR2 FQGNSA. The CDR3 consists of 12 residues. V dropped 3 bases and J dropped 3 bases, with 4 bases sitting between them. The CDR3, as DNA: TGTGCCAGCAGCTTCATAACAGATACGCAGTATTTT. Its protein is CASSFITDTQYF.

The rearrangement links TRBV7-8 to TRBJ2-2; D possibly corresponds to TRBD1 (7 bases). Germline V gene data show CDR1 as SGHVS and CDR2 as FQNEAQ. V lost 4 bases and J 2 bases, leaving 11 bases between the germline ends. The CDR3 consists of 15 residues. The CDR3 loop reads CASSSRDSNTGELFF. Written as DNA, the CDR3 is TGTGCCAGCAGCTCGCGGGACAGCAACACCGGGGAGCTGTTTTTT. The whole variable domain, filled in from reference TRBV7-8 and TRBJ2-2, reads GAGVSQSPRYKVAKRGQDVALRCDPISGHVSLFWYQQALGQGPEFLTYFQNEAQLDKSGLPSDRFFAERPEGSVSTLKIQRTQQEDSAVYLCASSSRDSNTGELFFGEGSRLTVL.

CDR3 region: CASRMDRVSGNTIYF. The CDR3 DNA reads as TGTGCCAGCAGAATGGACAGGGTTTCTGGAAACACCATATATTTT. The rearrangement links TRBV6-6 to TRBJ1-3, with 8 positions matching TRBD1. CDR1 and CDR2 (germline): MNHNY, SVGAGI (reference sequence). CDR3 length equals 15 residues. Trimming at V came to 6 bases and at J to 1 base, leaving 5 bases not matched to a gene.